The 25 T cell receptor beta chains presented below share a single source sample, sequenced in a study of shared clonotypes between healthy human individuals. Assay used: immunoSEQ multiplex PCR; TCRdb lists only in-frame clones, some missing. This sample has approximately 2.3 million clones, with more than 80% found just once. Source material: naive CD4+ T cells from PBMCs. As to subset: CD45RA+ positively selected. The origin of the receptors is a man younger than 30 in good health. Some clones in this sample may be carry-over from other donors' samples.

The rearrangement joins TRBV10-1 to TRBJ1-2, with a weak D call TRBD1 (6 bases). CDR3 size: 13 residues. The germline V gene has CDR1 WNHNN and CDR2 SYGVQD (reference sequence). The V and J ends lost 3 bases and 5 bases respectively, with 10 bases between them. Here the CDR3 DNA reads TGCGCCAGCAGTGAAGACAGGCGGTATGGCTACACCTTC. Its protein is CASSEDRRYGYTF.

Turning to this clone: This sample also contains other DNA sequences that code for the same CDR3. The chain is built from TRBV27 and TRBJ1-5, with D perhaps matching TRBD1 (5 bases). The ends were cut back, 3 bases at V and 5 bases at J, with 8 bases in the middle. The CDR3 consists of 13 residues. Germline CDR1 is MNHEY and CDR2 is SMNVEV (reference sequence). The CDR3 region has the DNA TGTGCCAGCAGTTTGTCAGGGTATCAGCCCCAGCATTTT. Amino acid sequence: CASSLSGYQPQHF.

The V call is TRBV5-1, the J call TRBJ2-1; no definite D call. The CDR3 has 14 amino acids. Germline lookup yields CDR1 SGHRS and CDR2 YFSETQ. The V gene lost 9 bases and the J gene lost 8 bases, with 21 bases spanning the gap. The CDR3 nucleotides read TGCGCCACCCAAAGGGCGCCGGTATACGATGAGCAGTTCTTC. Its translation is CATQRAPVYDEQFF. The complete variable domain, with remaining parts taken from reference TRBV5-1 and TRBJ2-1, reads KAGVTQTPRYLIKTRGQQVTLSCSPISGHRSVSWYQQTPGQGLQFLFEYFSETQRNKGNFPGRFSGRQFSNSRSEMNVSTLELGDSALYLCATQRAPVYDEQFFGPGTRLTVL.

J is TRBJ2-2 and V is TRBV5-4; TRBD2 might be the D (6 bases). V lost 4 bases and J lost 3, with 16 bases in between. Germline CDR1 reads SGHNT; CDR2 reads YYREEE (reference sequence). This CDR3 contains 16 residues. The CDR3 loop reads CASSPGRRDYTGELFF. CDR3 nucleotide sequence: TGTGCCAGCAGCCCAGGGAGGAGGGACTACACCGGGGAGCTGTTTTTT.

The V and J genes are TRBV27 and TRBJ2-3; D unresolved. Trimming cost V 6 bases and J 0 bases, with 25 bases left between them. The CDR3 length is 19 residues. The germline V gene encodes CDR1 MNHEY and CDR2 SMNVEV (reference sequence). CDR3 DNA sequence: TGTGCCAGCAGGGGCCCCGATGGTTATGCGAGCCGTAGCACAGATACGCAGTATTTT. This sequence encodes CASRGPDGYASRSTDTQYF.

The chain uses TRBV15 and TRBJ1-5; D is uncertain. The CDR3 has 17 residues. Per the germline V gene, CDR1 is LNHNV and CDR2 is YYDKDF (reference sequence). Trimming removed 0 bases at V and 1 base at J, with 13 bases between. CDR3 bases: TGTGCCACCAGCAGAGACCGGTGGGCGGAGAGCAATCAGCCCCAGCATTTT. Encoded protein: CATSRDRWAESNQPQHF.

The V call is TRBV5-1, the J call TRBJ2-1, with 13 bases aligning to TRBD2. The CDR3 has 15 amino acids. In germline, CDR1 is SGHRS, CDR2 YFSETQ. V lost 4 bases and J lost 10; bases outside the gene matches: 8. CDR3 bases: TGCGCCAGCAGCACCAACCGACTAGCGGGAGGAGAGCAGTTCTTC. Translated: CASSTNRLAGGEQFF.

This sequence joins TRBV5-6 and TRBJ1-5; D unresolved. The CDR3 spans 16 residues. Trimming cost V 3 bases and J 5 bases, with 18 bases left between them. Per germline, CDR1 SGHDT and CDR2 YYEEEE. The DNA of the CDR3 is TGTGCCAGCAGCTCCGGGCTTTTGAGGGAGGATCAGCCCCAGCATTTT. Its protein is CASSSGLLREDQPQHF.

V is TRBV5-1 and J is TRBJ1-1; D possibly corresponds to TRBD1 (5 bases). Germline V CDR1 and CDR2: SGHRS, YFSETQ. Trimming cost V 5 bases and J 4 bases, with 15 bases left between them. CDR3 length: 14 amino acids. In DNA form, the CDR3 reads TGCGCCAGCAGTCGAACTCAGGGCGGCACTGAAGCTTTCTTT. Amino acids: CASSRTQGGTEAFF.

The chain links TRBV9 to TRBJ2-7; D possibly corresponds to TRBD1 (6 bases). This CDR3 spans 15 amino acids. The germline CDR1 and CDR2 sequences are SGDLS and YYNGEE. Trimming pared 0 bases from V and 1 base from J, leaving 11 bases between. The CDR3 reads CASSVGNRESYEQYF. The CDR3 bases are TGTGCCAGCAGCGTAGGGAACAGGGAATCCTACGAGCAGTACTTC.

The chain carries TRBV18 and TRBJ2-1, with TRBD2 identical over 9 bases. The CDR3 consists of 17 residues. V dropped 2 bases and J dropped 4; count of bases not matched to a gene: 9. The germline V gene encodes CDR1 KGHSH and CDR2 LQKENI. The CDR3 region is CASSPLASGNFYNEQFF. CDR3 bases: TGTGCCAGCTCACCATTGGCTAGCGGGAACTTTTACAATGAGCAGTTCTTC. Complete variable domain (other parts from reference TRBV18 and TRBJ2-1): NAGVMQNPRHLVRRRGQEARLRCSPMKGHSHVYWYRQLPEEGLKFMVYLQKENIIDESGMPKERFSAEFPKEGPSILRIQQVVRGDSAAYFCASSPLASGNFYNEQFFGPGTRLTVL.

The V gene is TRBV4-2, the J gene TRBJ2-3; the D is unclear. Trimming cost V 1 base and J 1 base, with 12 bases left between them. CDR3 length: 16 amino acids. From germline, CDR1 is LGHNA and CDR2 YNFKEQ. DNA of the CDR3: TGTGCCAGCAGCCAAGGCAACGGGCCGCGCACAGATACGCAGTATTTT. Protein sequence: CASSQGNGPRTDTQYF.

This chain links TRBV5-1 with TRBJ2-1; 9 bases are a match to TRBD2. Per germline, CDR1 SGHRS and CDR2 YFSETQ. CDR3 length: 16 residues. After removal of 4 bases from V and 7 bases from J, the junction contained 12 bases not matched to a gene. CDR3 DNA: TGCGCCAGCAGCCGACCGGGACTAGCCAGTTTGAATGAGCAGTTCTTC. Translating it yields CASSRPGLASLNEQFF.

A few counts support this clone. This chain uses TRBV30 with TRBJ1-5; 11 nucleotides match TRBD1. This CDR3 spans 12 amino acids. V lost 7 bases, J lost 9 bases, and 5 bases stayed unmatched. CDR1 GTSNPN and CDR2 SVGIG come from the germline V gene (reference sequence). CDR3 residues: CASGQGAGPQHF. The CDR3 DNA sequence: TGTGCCTCCGGACAGGGGGCTGGGCCCCAGCATTTT.

The genes are TRBV27 and TRBJ1-1, with D perhaps TRBD1 (5 bases). Between the trimmed V and J ends, which lost 1 base and 1 base, there was a span of 13 bases. Per germline, CDR1 MNHEY and CDR2 SMNVEV (reference sequence). This CDR3 contains 16 residues. CDR3 bases: TGTGCCAGCAGTTTATTTTGGGGCCTTGGGAACACTGAAGCTTTCTTT. It translates to CASSLFWGLGNTEAFF.

This sequence joins TRBV27 and TRBJ2-3; possible D gene TRBD1, 6 bases. This CDR3 spans 16 amino acids. The V end was cut by 1 base, the J end by 1 base, with 12 bases between. The V gene's germline CDR1 is MNHEY and CDR2 SMNVEV (reference sequence). CDR3 in DNA: TGTGCCAGCAGTTTATTGCCAGGGGCCCGCACAGATACGCAGTATTTT. As protein: CASSLLPGARTDTQYF.

This chain joins TRBV5-1 and TRBJ2-5; 9 bases match TRBD2. Looked up from germline, CDR1 is SGHRS and CDR2 is YFSETQ. The CDR3 spans 18 residues. Trimming removed 4 bases from V and 2 bases from J; junction bases left unmatched: 15. CDR3 nucleotide sequence: TGCGCCAGCAGCCCCCTCGCTGGGCTAGCGGGGACACAAGAGACCCAGTACTTC. Its translation: CASSPLAGLAGTQETQYF.

The genes are TRBV27 and TRBJ2-7; D perhaps matches TRBD2 (6 bases). The CDR3 has 14 residues. Germline V gene sequence: CDR1 MNHEY, CDR2 SMNVEV (reference sequence). V dropped 6 bases and J dropped 5 bases, with 17 bases sitting between them. CDR3 DNA: TGTGCCAGCAGGCGCCGGGACTCTGTCAACGAGCAGTACTTC. The encoded protein is CASRRRDSVNEQYF.

Comment on this clone: This same CDR3 is encoded by further DNA sequences in the sample. The chain couples TRBV5-1 to TRBJ1-2; 7 nucleotides align to TRBD1. Germline assignment: CDR1 SGHRS and CDR2 YFSETQ. V lost 4 bases, J lost 6 bases, and 3 bases stayed unmatched. There are 12 residues in the CDR3. In DNA, the CDR3 is TGCGCCAGCAGCCTACAGGGGAATGGCTACACCTTC. Protein product: CASSLQGNGYTF.

J is TRBJ2-3 and V is TRBV5-6; no definite D call. CDR1 and CDR2 (germline): SGHDT, YYEEEE. The V gene lost 1 base and the J gene lost 3 bases, with 6 bases spanning the gap. This CDR3 spans 13 amino acids. The CDR3 nucleotides read TGTGCCAGCAGCTTGCTGGGGACAGATACGCAGTATTTT. It specifies CASSLLGTDTQYF.

This chain uses TRBV7-2 with TRBJ1-5; TRBD1 agrees at 9 bases. Trimming at V came to 4 bases and at J to 5 bases, leaving 3 bases not matched to a gene. CDR3 size: 14 residues. Germline V gene sequence: CDR1 SGHTA, CDR2 FQGNSA. The CDR3 nucleotides are TGTGCCAGCAGCTGGACAGGGGACTATCAGCCCCAGCATTTT. It codes for CASSWTGDYQPQHF.

DNA for the CDR3: TGTGCCAGCACCCTCGGGTCACAACTGTACGAGCAGTACTTC. Translation gives CASTLGSQLYEQYF. The chain links TRBV28 to TRBJ2-7, with unresolved D. CDR1 is MDHEN and CDR2 is SYDVKM in the germline V gene. V was shortened by 7 bases and J by 4 bases, with 17 bases between the two germline ends. The CDR3 covers 14 residues.

V gene TRBV11-1 combines with J gene TRBJ2-7; weak D call: TRBD2 (6 bases). V was shortened by 4 bases and J by 5 bases, with 21 bases between the two germline ends. The CDR3 runs to 16 residues. In germline, CDR1 is SGHAT, CDR2 FQDESV (reference sequence). The CDR3 DNA is TGTGCCAGCAGCTCAAGCCCGGGGGTTCCCAGGGACGAGCAGTACTTC. This sequence encodes CASSSSPGVPRDEQYF.

The chain's CDR3 is CAISDPITGYDTDTIYF. CDR3 in DNA: TGTGCCATCAGTGACCCAATAACAGGGTATGATACGGACACCATATATTTT. This chain uses TRBV10-3 with TRBJ1-3, with D possibly being TRBD1 (6 bases). CDR3 length equals 17 residues. The V end lost 3 bases, the J end lost 8 bases, and 23 bases lay between the germline ends. Germline values: CDR1 ENHRY, CDR2 SYGVKD.

The chain combines TRBV5-6 with TRBJ1-1, with D possibly TRBD1 on 5 matching bases. CDR1 SGHDT and CDR2 YYEEEE come from the germline V gene. This CDR3 is built from 14 residues. The V and J ends lost 1 base and 4 bases respectively, with 11 bases between them. The CDR3 sequence is CASSLPGTSTEAFF. In DNA form, the CDR3 reads TGTGCCAGCAGCTTGCCGGGGACCTCCACTGAAGCTTTCTTT.